This T cell receptor (beta chain) derives from a study of T cells in localized non-small cell lung cancer (dated by TCRdb to about 2020). About the investigation overall: T cell repertoires of 200 to 250 early-stage NSCLC patients were analyzed, with tumors being compared against uninvolved tumor-adjacent lungs. All 240 or so NSCLC patients in the cohort were treatment-naive and had localized lung tumors that were resected. A mean age of about 66 years was recorded for the NSCLC patients, of whom around 120 were male and some 100 were female.

At diagnosis, tumor, uninvolved tumor-adjacent lung and peripheral blood were collected and then preserved as a mix of FFPE and fresh-frozen material. For TCR repertoire profiling, blood samples were analyzed in the form of peripheral blood mononuclear cells. The CDR3, cysteine through phenylalanine, is 15 amino acids long. CDR3 DNA only is kept here, 45 bases in frame from base 1. CDR1 SGHVS and CDR2 FNYEAQ were looked up in the germline V gene. Germline trimming: 4 bases from V, 14 bases from J; junction bases outside gene matches: 16. To note about this clone: Its specific antigen is unknown. The record has no base qualities; no much larger clone is one base away.

The immunoSEQ Assay was used to sequence TCR beta CDR3 regions from DNA. The published analysis was carried out like this. To compute T cell density, TCR beta template counts were normalized to usable DNA, which was estimated by amplifying housekeeping genes. Richness was estimated with the preseqR package, extrapolating to 400,000 templates for PBMC samples and 120,000 templates for tissue samples. Clonality was calculated as one minus Pielou's evenness. To identify tissue-enriched TCRs, differential abundance testing was run on productive amino-acid clonotypes with a minimum total count of 5 and an alpha of 0.1. The Jaccard Index and the Morisita Overlap Index were used to quantify repertoire overlap between compartments. GLIPH clustered TCR beta CDR3s with public tetramer-defined viral CDR3s; viral motifs required at least three viral sequences plus V-gene enrichment. TCRdb holds this immuneACCESS table with in-frame rearrangements only. Some clones are missing; in checked studies, unresolved V genes explain under half, and the rest has no known cause. From that table come the V and J calls and clone size; the DNA was used to work out D and trimming. The sample table lists around 40,000 clones, more than 85% of them with a count of one. Roughly 6.9% of the sample goes to the ten largest clones.

On the study overall, not on this receptor specifically: Higher T cell density in blood was associated with longer overall survival, whereas higher clonality in adjacent lung was associated with shorter survival. Because the study design was exploratory, TCR variables were selected using unadjusted p-values without false-discovery rate correction. Multi-region tumor sequencing was not performed, so intratumor heterogeneity could not be excluded. Uninvolved tumor-adjacent lung showed the highest T cell clonality, higher than tumor, which suggests more focused antigenic responses in the adjacent lung. A median of approximately 53 of the top 100 tumor clones turned up in the paired uninvolved adjacent lung, and 25 to 30 of those clones also ranked among the top 100 of that same adjacent lung.

This receptor was obtained from a woman between 18 and 55 years old with stage III lung adenocarcinoma. The chain uses TRBV7-6 and TRBJ2-1; 8 bases in between match TRBD1. The sample consisted of peripheral blood, taken before any cancer treatment. The base sequence is TGTGCCAGCAGCTCAACTTCGGGCAGGGGGCAAATTAAGTTCTTC. Its amino acids are CASSSTSGRGQIKFF.